What follows are 27 T cell receptor beta chains derived from one specimen sequenced in a study of T cells after yellow fever vaccination. TCRdb fed the 5' RACE reads into MiXCR, producing one record per CDR3 protein. The sample contains 95,000 to 150,000 distinct CDR3 sequences, roughly 10% of which appear only once. Material: CD8+ T cells sorted from PBMCs, obtained on the day of the yellow fever booster vaccination. Receptors originate from a man younger than 35 who received the YFV17D yellow fever vaccine.

This chain connects TRBV30 to TRBJ2-7; 11 bases align to TRBD1. The V gene end was trimmed by 1 base and the J gene end by 5 bases; junction bases not matched to a gene: 7. CDR3 length equals 15 residues. The V gene's germline CDR1 is GTSNPN and CDR2 SVGIG (reference sequence). The chain's CDR3 is CAWSAGTGGVDEQYF. The CDR3 DNA is TGTGCCTGGAGTGCCGGGACAGGGGGTGTCGACGAGCAGTACTTC.

CDR3 in amino acids: CASSQDAPESGGNNEQFF. The CDR3 DNA is TGTGCCAGCAGCCAAGATGCCCCTGAAAGCGGGGGGAACAATGAGCAGTTCTTC. This sequence joins TRBV4-2 and TRBJ2-1, with 9 positions matching TRBD2. The CDR3 is 18 residues long. The ends lost 0 bases at V and 5 bases at J; junction bases unmatched: 11. CDR1 and CDR2 (germline): LGHNA, YNFKEQ.

The rearrangement links TRBV2 to TRBJ1-1; D perhaps matches TRBD1 (5 bases). The germline V and J ends were trimmed by 2 bases and 2 bases, with 15 bases remaining between them. Germline loops: CDR1 SNHLY, CDR2 FYNNEI. The CDR3 totals 16 residues. CDR3 DNA sequence: TGTGCCAGCAGTGAAACCGGGGCCGAGGGAAACACTGAAGCTTTCTTT. The encoded protein is CASSETGAEGNTEAFF.

This chain connects TRBV29-1 to TRBJ2-1, with 12 nucleotides matching TRBD2. With V trimmed by 6 bases and J by 7 bases, 10 bases remained unmatched. The CDR3 is 15 amino acids. CDR1 is SQVTM, CDR2 ANQGSEA, per germline. CDR3 DNA sequence: TGCAGCGTGCCGCCGACTAGCGGGGGTAGGAATGAGCAGTTCTTC. Translated, it gives CSVPPTSGGRNEQFF.

For this clonotype: One end of the junction varies from germline; a read error may be responsible. This chain connects TRBV4-1 to TRBJ1-4; 7 nucleotides match TRBD1. Germline V gene lookup returns CDR1 MGHRA and CDR2 YSYEKL. This CDR3 comprises 16 residues. CDR3 residues: CASSHRGQANNEKLFF. CDR3 nucleotide sequence: TGCGCAAGCAGCCACCGAGGACAGGCGAATAATGAAAAACTGTTTTTT.

The V gene is TRBV12-5, the J gene TRBJ2-7; D gene uncertain. The CDR3 runs 14 residues. V shed 1 base and J shed 4 bases, with 11 bases lying between them. The germline CDR1 and CDR2 sequences are LGHNT and FRNRAP. The DNA of the CDR3 is TGTGCTAGTGGTTTGGCCGTTCTGGGTTACGAGCAGTACTTC. The encoded protein is CASGLAVLGYEQYF.

The chain couples TRBV7-6 to TRBJ2-1; tentatively, D is TRBD2 (5 bases). Deletions cut 5 bases from V and 3 bases from J, with 5 bases between. Germline V gives CDR1 SGHVS, CDR2 FNYEAQ. The CDR3 is 12 amino acids. The CDR3 reads CASSRDYNEQFF. As DNA, the CDR3 is TGTGCCAGCAGCCGGGACTACAATGAGCAGTTCTTC.

The rearrangement links TRBV12-3 or TRBV12-4 to TRBJ2-7; 9 bases are shared with TRBD1. This CDR3 comprises 14 residues. The V gene end was trimmed by 6 bases and the J gene end by 3 bases; junction bases not matched to a gene: 6. The CDR3 reads CASSLGQGHYEQYV. The CDR3 DNA is TGTGCCAGCAGCCTGGGACAGGGACACTACGAGCAGTACGTC.

This clonotype was counted only a few times. This rearrangement joins TRBV9 to TRBJ1-2; D is unclear. Germline CDR1 SGDLS, CDR2 YYNGEE. The length of the CDR3 is 14 residues. V was cut by 4 bases and J by 6 bases, with 16 bases left in between. CDR3 coding DNA: TGTGCCAGCAGCCCCCAAAGGAACGAGGATGGCTACACCTTC. Translation: CASSPQRNEDGYTF.

In this sample, this clonotype turned up many times. V and J are TRBV29-1 and TRBJ2-3; no firm D call. The CDR3 sequence is 11 residues long. From germline, CDR1 is SQVTM and CDR2 ANQGSEA. V gave up 4 bases and J gave up 4 bases, with 6 bases separating them. CDR3 protein: CSVVAADTQYF. CDR3 nucleotides: TGCAGCGTTGTTGCGGCAGATACGCAGTATTTT.

The V gene is TRBV6-2 or TRBV6-3, the J gene TRBJ2-1, with a tentative D call TRBD1 (6 bases). Trimming stripped 5 bases from V and 10 bases from J, with 12 bases between. There are 12 residues in the CDR3. Germline V gene sequence: CDR1 MNHEY, CDR2 SVGEGT. CDR3 nucleotides: TGTGCCAGCAGTCAGGACAGCGTCGAGCAGTTCTTC. It specifies CASSQDSVEQFF.

This clonotype has just a few counts. The chain uses TRBV24-1 and TRBJ2-3; the match to TRBD2 covers 7 bases. CDR1 is KGHDR, CDR2 SFDVKD, per germline. CDR3 size: 16 residues. V lost 4 bases and J lost 1; bases outside the gene matches: 7. In nucleotides, the CDR3 is TGTGCCACCAGTGACCCGGGACTAATCCGCACAGATACGCAGTATTTT. It specifies CATSDPGLIRTDTQYF.

The CDR3 sequence: CASSSPWGSSNEQFF. The CDR3 DNA reads TGTGCCAGCAGCTCTCCCTGGGGGAGTTCGAATGAGCAGTTCTTC. The chain carries TRBV7-9 and TRBJ2-1; D is possibly TRBD1 or TRBD2 (5 bases each). This CDR3 has 15 residues. V was cut by 4 bases and J by 7 bases, with 17 bases left in between. Germline V lookup: CDR1 SEHNR, CDR2 FQNEAQ (reference sequence).

The chain employs TRBV4-3 and TRBJ2-2; 9 bases are a match to TRBD2. The CDR3 loop spans 21 amino acids. The ends lost 2 bases at V and 3 bases at J; junction bases unmatched: 19. In germline, CDR1 is LGHNA, CDR2 YSLEER. This CDR3 reads CASSQYSLLLERGDDTGELFF. CDR3 in DNA: TGCGCCAGCAGCCAATATAGTCTCCTCTTGGAGCGGGGGGACGACACCGGGGAGCTGTTTTTT.

The chain is built from TRBV29-1 and TRBJ2-3, with 9 bases identical to TRBD2. Per germline, CDR1 SQVTM and CDR2 ANQGSEA. Trimming at V came to 1 base and at J to 11 bases, leaving 4 bases not matched to a gene. The CDR3 is 12 residues long. In DNA, the CDR3 is TGCAGCGTTGAAGGAGGACTAGCGAGGCAGTATTTT. Translating it yields CSVEGGLARQYF.

This clonotype was counted at least ten times. This chain joins TRBV7-2 and TRBJ1-1, with unresolved D. V was clipped by 1 base and J by 2 bases, with 5 bases between them. Germline V lookup: CDR1 SGHTA, CDR2 FQGNSA. CDR3 length equals 13 residues. CDR3 residues: CASSLGRNTEAFF. CDR3 bases: TGTGCCAGCAGCTTAGGGAGAAACACTGAAGCTTTCTTT.

The sample holds a few counts of this clonotype. This chain links TRBV9 with TRBJ2-7; 8 bases agree with TRBD1. Germline CDR1 reads SGDLS; CDR2 reads YYNGEE. With V trimmed by 0 bases and J by 3 bases, 5 bases remained unmatched. This CDR3 has 15 residues. CDR3 loop: CASSVGQGPFYEQYF. CDR3 DNA sequence: TGTGCCAGCAGCGTAGGACAGGGGCCATTCTACGAGCAGTACTTC. The entire variable domain, with the rest obtained from reference TRBV9 and TRBJ2-7, is as follows: DSGVTQTPKHLITATGQRVTLRCSPRSGDLSVYWYQQSLDQGLQFLIQYYNGEERAKGNILERFSAQQFPDLHSELNLSSLELGDSALYFCASSVGQGPFYEQYFGPGTRLTVT.

In this sample, this clonotype turned up many times. The chain employs TRBV4-1 and TRBJ2-7; D not certain. Germline loops: CDR1 MGHRA, CDR2 YSYEKL. V lost 0 bases and J lost 2, with 11 bases in between. The CDR3 length is 15 residues. The CDR3 protein is CASSQEDGIPYEQYF. As DNA, the CDR3 is TGCGCCAGCAGCCAAGAGGACGGAATACCCTACGAGCAGTACTTC.

This chain joins TRBV15 and TRBJ2-7; TRBD1 agrees at 10 bases. From germline, CDR1 is LNHNV and CDR2 YYDKDF (reference sequence). There are 15 residues in the CDR3. V was pared by 6 bases and J by 1 base, with 6 bases of the junction left unmatched. CDR3 sequence: CATSNPGQGSYEQYV. The CDR3 DNA is TGTGCCACCAGTAATCCGGGACAGGGGTCCTACGAGCAGTACGTC.

Ten or more counts support this clonotype. The rearrangement uses TRBV4-1 and TRBJ2-5; D unresolved. V gave up 5 bases and J gave up 1 base, with 11 bases separating them. The CDR3 has 14 amino acids. Germline CDR1 and CDR2: MGHRA and YSYEKL. The CDR3 DNA is TGCGCCAGCAGCGGAACGGACCTCCAAGAGACCCAGTACTTC. Translating it yields CASSGTDLQETQYF.

The CDR3 DNA reads TGTGCCAGCAGCGTAGGGGGGTGGCTCACAGATACGCAGTATTTT. Translating gives CASSVGGWLTDTQYF. This chain uses TRBV9 with TRBJ2-3; tentatively, D is TRBD1 or TRBD2 (5 bases each). CDR3 length: 15 residues. Germline V lookup: CDR1 SGDLS, CDR2 YYNGEE. V was trimmed by 0 bases and J by 2 bases, leaving 10 bases between them. The full variable domain, in which reference TRBV9 and TRBJ2-3 provide the parts outside the CDR3, is DSGVTQTPKHLITATGQRVTLRCSPRSGDLSVYWYQQSLDQGLQFLIQYYNGEERAKGNILERFSAQQFPDLHSELNLSSLELGDSALYFCASSVGGWLTDTQYFGPGTRLTVL.

The chain is built from TRBV18 and TRBJ1-1; tentatively, D is TRBD1 (6 bases). Germline V gene data show CDR1 as KGHSH and CDR2 as LQKENI. The length of the CDR3 is 15 residues. Trimming shortened V by 6 bases and J by 4 bases, and 18 bases separated the two germline ends. The CDR3 region is CASSPVVGAGTEAFF. Here the CDR3 DNA reads TGTGCCAGCTCCCCGGTAGTGGGGGCGGGCACTGAAGCTTTCTTT.

The CDR3 sequence: CASSYYSGGPHIDTQYF. The CDR3 DNA follows: TGTGCCAGCAGCTACTACTCGGGGGGGCCTCATATAGATACGCAGTATTTT. The V gene is TRBV7-2, the J gene TRBJ2-3; the match to TRBD2 covers 8 bases. In germline, CDR1 is SGHTA, CDR2 FQGNSA. The CDR3 loop spans 17 amino acids. V was pared by 4 bases and J by 5 bases, with 14 bases of the junction left unmatched.

The sample holds many counts of this clonotype. V gene TRBV6-1 combines with J gene TRBJ1-5; D ambiguous. Germline V gives CDR1 MNHNS, CDR2 SASEGT. The CDR3 totals 11 residues. With 3 bases removed from V and 8 bases from J, the gap between germline ends came to 5 bases. DNA of the CDR3: TGTGCCAGCAGTGACTCAAAGCCCCAGCATTTT. This encodes CASSDSKPQHF.

The sample holds a few counts of this clonotype. V usage is TRBV7-6 and J usage is TRBJ1-5; D not certain. Germline lookup yields CDR1 SGHVS and CDR2 FNYEAQ. This CDR3 contains 16 residues. Trimming pared 1 base from V and 4 bases from J, leaving 14 bases between. The CDR3 protein is CASSLGRPMGNQPQHF. In nucleotides, the CDR3 is TGTGCCAGCAGCTTAGGACGGCCGATGGGGAATCAGCCCCAGCATTTT.

The CDR3 reads CASSQGTVNTEAFF. CDR3 sequence (DNA): TGTGCCAGCAGCCAAGGGACAGTGAACACTGAAGCTTTCTTT. V gene TRBV4-2 combines with J gene TRBJ1-1, with D possibly being TRBD1 (6 bases). Germline loops: CDR1 LGHNA, CDR2 YNFKEQ. V dropped 1 base and J dropped 0 bases, with 6 bases sitting between them. This CDR3 is 14 amino acids long.

The chain carries TRBV7-6 and TRBJ2-2; 7 bases agree with TRBD1. This CDR3 contains 15 residues. CDR1 SGHVS and CDR2 FNYEAQ come from the germline V gene. V was clipped by 2 bases and J by 6 bases; unmatched bases: 6. CDR3 in DNA: TGTGCCAGCAGCTTACCAAGGACAGGTCCCGGGGAGCTGTTTTTT. Its translation: CASSLPRTGPGELFF.